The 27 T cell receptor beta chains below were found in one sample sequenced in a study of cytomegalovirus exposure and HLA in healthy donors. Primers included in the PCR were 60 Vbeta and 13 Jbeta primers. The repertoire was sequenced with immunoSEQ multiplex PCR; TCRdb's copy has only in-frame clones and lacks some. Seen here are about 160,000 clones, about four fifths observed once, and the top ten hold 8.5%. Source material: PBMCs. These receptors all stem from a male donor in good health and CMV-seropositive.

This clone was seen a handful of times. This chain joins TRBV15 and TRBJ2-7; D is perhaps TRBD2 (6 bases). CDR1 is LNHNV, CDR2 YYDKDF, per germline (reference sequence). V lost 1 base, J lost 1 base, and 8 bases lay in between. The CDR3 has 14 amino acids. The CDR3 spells CATSRGGTSYEQYF. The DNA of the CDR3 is TGTGCCACCAGCAGAGGGGGGACTTCCTACGAGCAGTACTTC. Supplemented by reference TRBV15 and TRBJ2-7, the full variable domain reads DAMVIQNPRYQVTQFGKPVTLSCSQTLNHNVMYWYQQKSSQAPKLLFHYYDKDFNNEADTPDNFQSRRPNTSFCFLDIRSPGLGDTAMYLCATSRGGTSYEQYFGPGTRLTVT.

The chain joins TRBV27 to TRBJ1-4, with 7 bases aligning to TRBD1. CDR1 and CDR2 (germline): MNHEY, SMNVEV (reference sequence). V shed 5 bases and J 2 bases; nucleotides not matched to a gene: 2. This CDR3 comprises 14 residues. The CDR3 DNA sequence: TGTGCCAGCAGTAACAGGGGCACTAATGAAAAACTGTTTTTT. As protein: CASSNRGTNEKLFF. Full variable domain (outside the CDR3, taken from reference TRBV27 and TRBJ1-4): EAQVTQNPRYLITVTGKKLTVTCSQNMNHEYMSWYRQDPGLGLRQIYYSMNVEVTDKGDVPEGYKVSRKEKRNFPLILESPSPNQTSLYFCASSNRGTNEKLFFGSGTQLSVL.

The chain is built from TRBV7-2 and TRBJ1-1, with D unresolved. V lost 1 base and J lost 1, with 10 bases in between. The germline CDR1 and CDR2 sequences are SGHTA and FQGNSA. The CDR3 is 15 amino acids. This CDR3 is CASSLGPGENTEAFF. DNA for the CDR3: TGTGCCAGCAGCTTAGGGCCAGGCGAGAACACTGAAGCTTTCTTT.

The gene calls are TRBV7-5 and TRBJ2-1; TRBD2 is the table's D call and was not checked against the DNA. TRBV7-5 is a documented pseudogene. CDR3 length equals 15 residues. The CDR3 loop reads CARSHLAGQNNEQFF. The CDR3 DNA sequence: TGTGCCAGAAGCCACCTAGCGGGGCAGAACAATGAGCAGTTCTTC.

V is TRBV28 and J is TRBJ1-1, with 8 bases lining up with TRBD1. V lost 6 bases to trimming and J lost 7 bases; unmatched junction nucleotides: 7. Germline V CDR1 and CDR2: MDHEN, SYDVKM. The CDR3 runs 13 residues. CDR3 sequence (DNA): TGTGCCAGCAGATCGACAGGGGACGTTGAAGCTTTCTTT. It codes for CASRSTGDVEAFF. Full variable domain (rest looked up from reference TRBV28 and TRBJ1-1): DVKVTQSSRYLVKRTGEKVFLECVQDMDHENMFWYRQDPGLGLRLIYFSYDVKMKEKGDIPEGYSVSREKKERFSLILESASTNQTSMYLCASRSTGDVEAFFGQGTRLTVV.

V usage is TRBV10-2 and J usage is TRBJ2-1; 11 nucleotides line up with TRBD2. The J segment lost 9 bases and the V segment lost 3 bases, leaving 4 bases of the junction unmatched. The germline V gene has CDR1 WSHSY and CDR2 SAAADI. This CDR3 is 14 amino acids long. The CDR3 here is CASSELAGVGEQFF. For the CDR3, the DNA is TGCGCCAGCAGTGAACTAGCGGGAGTGGGTGAGCAGTTCTTC.

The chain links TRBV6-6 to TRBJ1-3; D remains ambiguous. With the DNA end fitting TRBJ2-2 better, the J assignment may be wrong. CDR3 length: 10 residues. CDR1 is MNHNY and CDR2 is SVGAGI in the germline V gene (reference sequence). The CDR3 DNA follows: TGTGCCAGCAAATCCGGGGAGCTGTTTTTT. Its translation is CASKSGELFF.

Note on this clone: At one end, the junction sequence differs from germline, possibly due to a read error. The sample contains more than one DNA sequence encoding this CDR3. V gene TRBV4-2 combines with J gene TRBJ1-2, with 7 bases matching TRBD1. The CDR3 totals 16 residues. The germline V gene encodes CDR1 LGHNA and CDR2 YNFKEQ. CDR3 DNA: TGTGCTAGCAGCCAAGATAGTCCGGGACAGAGTATGGGCTACACCTTC. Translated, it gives CASSQDSPGQSMGYTF.

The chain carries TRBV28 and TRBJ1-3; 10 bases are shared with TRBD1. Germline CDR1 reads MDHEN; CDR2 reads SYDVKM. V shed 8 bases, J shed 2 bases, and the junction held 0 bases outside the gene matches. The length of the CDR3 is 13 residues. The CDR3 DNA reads TGTGCCAGCGGACAGGGGGCTGGAAACACCATATATTTT. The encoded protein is CASGQGAGNTIYF.

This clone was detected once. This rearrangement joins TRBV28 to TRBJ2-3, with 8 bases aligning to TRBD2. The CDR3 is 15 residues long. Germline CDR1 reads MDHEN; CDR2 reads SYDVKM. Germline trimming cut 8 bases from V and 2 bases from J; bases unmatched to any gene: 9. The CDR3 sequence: CASLGLGSYTDTQYF. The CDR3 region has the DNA TGTGCCAGCCTGGGACTAGGCTCATACACAGATACGCAGTATTTT.

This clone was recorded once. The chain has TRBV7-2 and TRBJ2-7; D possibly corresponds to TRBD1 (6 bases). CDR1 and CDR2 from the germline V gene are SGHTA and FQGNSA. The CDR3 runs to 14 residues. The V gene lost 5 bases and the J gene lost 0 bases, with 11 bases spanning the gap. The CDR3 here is CASSTTGTSYEQYF. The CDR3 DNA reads TGTGCCAGCAGCACCACAGGGACCTCCTACGAGCAGTACTTC.

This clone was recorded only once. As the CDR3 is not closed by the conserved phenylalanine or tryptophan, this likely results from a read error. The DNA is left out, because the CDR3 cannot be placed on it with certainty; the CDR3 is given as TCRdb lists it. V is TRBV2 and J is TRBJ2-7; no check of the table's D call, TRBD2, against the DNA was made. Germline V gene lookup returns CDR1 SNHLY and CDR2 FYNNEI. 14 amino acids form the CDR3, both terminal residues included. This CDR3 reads CASSEPISTSGIVA.

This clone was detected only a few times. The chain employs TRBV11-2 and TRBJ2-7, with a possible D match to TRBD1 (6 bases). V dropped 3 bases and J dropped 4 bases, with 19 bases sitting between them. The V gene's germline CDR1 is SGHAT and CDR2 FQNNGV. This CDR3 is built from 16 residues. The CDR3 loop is CASSFLRGRTSYEQYF. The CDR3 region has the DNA TGTGCCAGCAGCTTCCTCAGGGGCCGAACTTCTTACGAGCAGTACTTC.

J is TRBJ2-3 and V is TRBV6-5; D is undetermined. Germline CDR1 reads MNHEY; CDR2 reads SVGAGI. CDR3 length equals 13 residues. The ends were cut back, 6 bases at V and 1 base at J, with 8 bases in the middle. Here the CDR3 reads CASRHQGTDTQYF. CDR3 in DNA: TGTGCCAGCAGGCACCAGGGCACAGATACGCAGTATTTT.

The CDR3 DNA sequence: TGTGCCAGCAGTGAAGTTGCGGAGGGTGAAAAACTGTTTTTT. Its protein is CASSEVAEGEKLFF. The V and J genes are TRBV2 and TRBJ1-4; D unclear. The CDR3 is 14 residues long. Between the trimmed V and J ends, which lost 1 base and 7 bases, there was a span of 10 bases. In germline, CDR1 is SNHLY, CDR2 FYNNEI.

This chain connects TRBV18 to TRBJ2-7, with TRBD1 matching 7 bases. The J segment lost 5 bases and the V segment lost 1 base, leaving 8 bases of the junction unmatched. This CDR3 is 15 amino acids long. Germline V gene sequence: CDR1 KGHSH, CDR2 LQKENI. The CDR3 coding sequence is TGTGCCAGCTCACCACGAGAGACAGGGTACGACGAGCAGTACTTC. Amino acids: CASSPRETGYDEQYF.

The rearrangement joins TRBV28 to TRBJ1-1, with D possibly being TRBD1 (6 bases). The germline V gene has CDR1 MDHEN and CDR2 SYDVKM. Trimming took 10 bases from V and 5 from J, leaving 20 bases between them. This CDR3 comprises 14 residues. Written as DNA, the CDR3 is TGTGCCACCCTGGGGCAGGGGCGGGGGACTGAAGCTTTCTTT. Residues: CATLGQGRGTEAFF.

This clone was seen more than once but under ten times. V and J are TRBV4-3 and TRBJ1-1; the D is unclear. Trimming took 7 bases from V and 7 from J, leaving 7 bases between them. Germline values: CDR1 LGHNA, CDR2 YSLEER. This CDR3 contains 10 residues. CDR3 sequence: CASTAVEAFF. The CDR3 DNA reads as TGCGCCAGCACGGCGGTTGAAGCTTTCTTT.

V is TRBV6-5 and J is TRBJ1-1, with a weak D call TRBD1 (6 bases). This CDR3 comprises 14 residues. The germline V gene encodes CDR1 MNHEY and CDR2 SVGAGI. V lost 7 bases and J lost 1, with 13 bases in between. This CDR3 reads CASKVAGANTEAFF. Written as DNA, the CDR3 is TGTGCCAGCAAAGTTGCAGGGGCGAACACTGAAGCTTTCTTT.

In DNA form, the CDR3 reads TGTGCCGGGCGGGACGGAAGCTCCTACGAGCAGTACTTC. Protein product: CAGRDGSSYEQYF. The V call is TRBV30, the J call TRBJ2-7; D perhaps matches TRBD2 (6 bases). CDR3 length equals 13 residues. Germline CDR1 GTSNPN, CDR2 SVGIG (reference sequence). Trimming shortened V by 8 bases and J by 0 bases, and 14 bases separated the two germline ends.

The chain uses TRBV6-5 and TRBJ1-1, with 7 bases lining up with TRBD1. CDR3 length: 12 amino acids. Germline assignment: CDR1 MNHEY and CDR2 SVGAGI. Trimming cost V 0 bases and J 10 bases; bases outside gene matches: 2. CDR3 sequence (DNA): TGTGCCAGCAGTTACTCGCAGGGGGGAGCTTTCTTT. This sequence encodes CASSYSQGGAFF.

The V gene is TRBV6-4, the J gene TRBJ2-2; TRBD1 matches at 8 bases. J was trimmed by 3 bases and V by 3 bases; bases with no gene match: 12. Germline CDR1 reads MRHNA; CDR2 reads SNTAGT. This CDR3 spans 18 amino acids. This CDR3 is CASSELPGGARYTGELFF. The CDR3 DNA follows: TGTGCCAGCAGTGAACTCCCAGGGGGCGCACGGTACACCGGGGAGCTGTTTTTT.

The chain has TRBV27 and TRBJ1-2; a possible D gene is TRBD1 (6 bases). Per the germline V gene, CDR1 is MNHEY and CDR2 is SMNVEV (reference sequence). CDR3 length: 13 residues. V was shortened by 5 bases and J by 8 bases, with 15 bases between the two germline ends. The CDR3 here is CASSKQGQPGYTF. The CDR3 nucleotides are TGTGCCAGCAGTAAGCAAGGACAGCCGGGCTACACCTTC.

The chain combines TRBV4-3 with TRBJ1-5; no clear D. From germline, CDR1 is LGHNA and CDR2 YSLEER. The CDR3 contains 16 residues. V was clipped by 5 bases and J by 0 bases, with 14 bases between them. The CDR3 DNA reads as TGCGCCAGCAGCTACTCAGCGGCAGATAGCAATCAGCCCCAGCATTTT. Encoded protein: CASSYSAADSNQPQHF.

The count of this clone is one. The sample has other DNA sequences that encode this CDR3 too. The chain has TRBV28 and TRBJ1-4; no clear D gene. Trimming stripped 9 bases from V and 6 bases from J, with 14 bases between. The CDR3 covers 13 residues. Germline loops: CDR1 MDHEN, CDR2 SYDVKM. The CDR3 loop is CASTVARDEKLFF. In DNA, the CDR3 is TGTGCCAGTACCGTAGCGCGGGATGAAAAACTGTTTTTT.

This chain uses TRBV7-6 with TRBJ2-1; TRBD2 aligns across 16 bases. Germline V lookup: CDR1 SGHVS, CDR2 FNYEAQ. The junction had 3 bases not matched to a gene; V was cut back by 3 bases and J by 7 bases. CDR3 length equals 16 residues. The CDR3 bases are TGTGCCAGCAGCTTGGGACTAGCGGGGGGGCAGAATGAGCAGTTCTTC. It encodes CASSLGLAGGQNEQFF.

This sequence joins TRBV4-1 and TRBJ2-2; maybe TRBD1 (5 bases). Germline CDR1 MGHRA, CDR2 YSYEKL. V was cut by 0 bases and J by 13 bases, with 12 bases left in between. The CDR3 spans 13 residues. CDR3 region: CASSQEGSRGLFF. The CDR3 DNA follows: TGCGCCAGCAGCCAAGAAGGCTCTAGGGGGCTGTTTTTT.